This TCR beta chain was identified during a study of CD8 T cells in ankylosing spondylitis. Each CDR3 protein is one row after TCRdb ran MiXCR on the 5' RACE reads. The repertoire holds approximately 220,000 distinct CDR3 sequences, with more than 9% as singletons. This clonotype was detected many times. The clonotype originates from a male donor with ankylosing spondylitis or in good health (not recorded which). Sequenced: blood, either unsorted or a sorted T cell fraction (not recorded which).

The CDR3 DNA is TGTGCCAGCAGCTTAGGCGGGGGGGAGCAAGAGACCCAGTACTTC. Protein: CASSLGGGEQETQYF. The chain joins TRBV7-2 to TRBJ2-5, with 9 bases fitting TRBD2. Germline assignment: CDR1 SGHTA and CDR2 FQGNSA. CDR3 length: 15 amino acids. V shed 1 base and J 2 bases; nucleotides not matched to a gene: 2.